The present entry profiles one T cell receptor (beta chain) with its context. As yet, its antigen is unknown. Germline V gives CDR1 MNHNS, CDR2 SASEGT. The CDR3 consists of 12 residues. V gave up 4 bases and J gave up 13 bases, with 16 bases separating them. The data are from a study of cytomegalovirus exposure and HLA in healthy donors. Study findings and constraints: There were 164 TCR beta chains listed as cytomegalovirus-associated. Among the CMV-associated chains, a few were confirmed in vitro as specific for CMV antigens. Indistinguishable V segments such as TRBV6-2 and TRBV6-3 were excluded. High sensitivity and specificity were reportedly achieved when the classifier diagnosed cytomegalovirus status.

Primers for the PCR totalled 60 Vbeta and 13 Jbeta. Measured with immunoSEQ multiplex PCR; TCRdb has only the in-frame clones, and not every one. The sample has 50,000 to 75,000 clones; around 83% are singletons. The chain recombines TRBV6-1 with TRBJ1-2, with D uncertain. Specimen: PBMCs. This receptor was taken from a human donor in good health. The CDR3 bases are TGTGCCAGCAGTGTAATTTTGGGCTCACGCACCTTC. Its translation: CASSVILGSRTF.